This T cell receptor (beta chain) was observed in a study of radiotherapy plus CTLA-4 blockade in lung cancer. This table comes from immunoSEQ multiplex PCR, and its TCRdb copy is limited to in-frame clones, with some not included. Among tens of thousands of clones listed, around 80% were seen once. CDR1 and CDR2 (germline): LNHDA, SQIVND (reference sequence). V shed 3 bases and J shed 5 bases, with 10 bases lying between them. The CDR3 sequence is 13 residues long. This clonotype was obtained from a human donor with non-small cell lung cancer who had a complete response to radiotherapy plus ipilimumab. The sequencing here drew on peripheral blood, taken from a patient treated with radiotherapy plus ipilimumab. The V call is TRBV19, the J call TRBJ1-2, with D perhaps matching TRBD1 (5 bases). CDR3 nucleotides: TGTGCCAGTAGTATTGGCCAGGGATATGGCTACACCTTC. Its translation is CASSIGQGYGYTF.